The source of this T cell receptor (beta chain) is a study of shared clonotypes between healthy human individuals. Turning to the study itself: Researchers assigned three CD4 naive, three CD4 memory, two CD8 naive and one CD8 memory plate to each donor.

Profiling relied on immunoSEQ multiplex PCR, and the TCRdb table lists in-frame clones only, not all of them. This table holds some 2.1 million clones, around 95% found once. Germline V gene data show CDR1 as WNHNN and CDR2 as SYGVQD (reference sequence). The CDR3 has 16 amino acids. Trimming pared 11 bases from V and 0 bases from J, leaving 23 bases between. This clone was seen a single time. The specimen sequenced was naive CD4+ T cells sorted from blood. The sample's subset: CD45RA+ positively selected. The receptor's source is a man younger than 35 in good health. The chain uses TRBV10-1 and TRBJ2-7; D tentatively fits TRBD1 or TRBD2 (5 bases each). The CDR3 sequence is CADLRGPHYSSYEQYF. CDR3 nucleotides: TGCGCCGATCTACGGGGCCCCCACTATAGCTCCTACGAGCAGTACTTC.